A selection of T cell receptor beta chains follows, all from one sample in a study of monozygotic twins with inflammatory bowel disease. From the 5' RACE reads, TCRdb lists one entry per CDR3 protein and no DNA. The sample has 190,000 or so distinct CDR3 sequences; the top ten hold 1.5% to 2%. Sequencing was carried out using blood. The receptors here all came from a human donor with ulcerative colitis or Crohn's disease, or a healthy co-twin of an affected twin (not recorded which). The CDR3 runs from the conserved cysteine through the conserved F or W. Size values are once, few and many counts, or a class for expanded clones, and some rows have none.

J gene: TRBJ2-7; CDR3 length: 13; clone size: .; V gene: TRBV5-1; CDR3 protein: CASSLGSGDEQYF
J gene: TRBJ2-3; CDR3 length: 15; clone size: .; V gene: TRBV20-1; CDR3 protein: CSARDGARYTDTQYF
J gene: TRBJ2-3; CDR3 length: 15; clone size: .; V gene: TRBV3-1; CDR3 protein: CASSQAGRSTDTQYF
J gene: TRBJ1-5; CDR3 length: 15; clone size: .; V gene: TRBV27; CDR3 protein: CASRSSTGLGQPQHF
J gene: TRBJ2-1; CDR3 length: 15; clone size: medium-sized; V gene: TRBV7-6; CDR3 protein: CASSSTSGGNYRQFF
J gene: TRBJ1-5; CDR3 length: 14; clone size: .; V gene: TRBV7-2; CDR3 protein: CASSLWLRNQPQHF
J gene: TRBJ1-2; CDR3 length: 12; clone size: .; V gene: TRBV20-1; CDR3 protein: CSARQGGYGYTF
J gene: TRBJ2-4; CDR3 length: 16; clone size: .; V gene: TRBV29-1; CDR3 protein: CSVVGQGVLAKNIQYF
J gene: TRBJ1-2; CDR3 length: 13; clone size: .; V gene: TRBV28; CDR3 protein: CAIQQDLNYGYTF
J gene: TRBJ2-5; CDR3 length: 15; clone size: .; V gene: TRBV3-1; CDR3 protein: CASSQAVVAAETQYF
J gene: TRBJ1-6; CDR3 length: 16; clone size: .; V gene: TRBV15; CDR3 protein: CATSRAGGTSTRTLHF
J gene: TRBJ2-6; CDR3 length: 17; clone size: .; V gene: TRBV14; CDR3 protein: CASSHRHRNSGANVLTF
J gene: TRBJ2-5; CDR3 length: 15; clone size: .; V gene: TRBV3-1; CDR3 protein: CASSQDGHGRETQYF
J gene: TRBJ2-7; CDR3 length: 13; clone size: .; V gene: TRBV12-3/TRBV12-4; CDR3 protein: CASSLREPYEQYF
J gene: TRBJ1-1; CDR3 length: 13; clone size: .; V gene: TRBV25-1; CDR3 protein: CVSSETTDTEAFF
J gene: TRBJ2-3; CDR3 length: 15; clone size: .; V gene: TRBV10-3; CDR3 protein: CATRGTSGGTDTQYF
J gene: TRBJ1-1; CDR3 length: 14; clone size: .; V gene: TRBV20-1; CDR3 protein: CSAKHGDVHTEAFF
J gene: TRBJ1-2; CDR3 length: 16; clone size: .; V gene: TRBV5-5; CDR3 protein: CASSLKTGIANYGYTF
J gene: TRBJ2-2; CDR3 length: 14; clone size: .; V gene: TRBV10-3; CDR3 protein: CAIRRGEDTGELFF
J gene: TRBJ1-1; CDR3 length: 15; clone size: .; V gene: TRBV5-1; CDR3 protein: CASSFPPGVGTEAFF
J gene: TRBJ1-3; CDR3 length: 14; clone size: .; V gene: TRBV20-1; CDR3 protein: CSAIRGYSGNTIYF
J gene: TRBJ1-1; CDR3 length: 16; clone size: .; V gene: TRBV12-3/TRBV12-4; CDR3 protein: CASRGPELTMNTEAFF
J gene: TRBJ1-5; CDR3 length: 13; clone size: .; V gene: TRBV6-1; CDR3 protein: CASSNMEGQPQHF
J gene: TRBJ2-1; CDR3 length: 12; clone size: .; V gene: TRBV20-1; CDR3 protein: CSGGGAYNEQFF